These 6 T cell receptor beta chains share one sample of origin, sequenced in a study of blood T cell repertoires in COVID-19. The table came from immunoSEQ multiplex PCR; TCRdb's copy has only in-frame clones and leaves some out. The data hold hundreds of thousands of clones, with approximately 89% observed a single time. Material for sequencing was peripheral blood. The receptor source for this set is a woman aged 45-65 years with COVID-19, enrolled during active disease.

The chain recombines TRBV12-3 or TRBV12-4 with TRBJ2-1; 7 bases align to TRBD1. Trimming cost V 7 bases and J 8 bases; bases outside gene matches: 5. The CDR3 loop spans 12 amino acids. CDR3 region: CASTDRADEQFF. For the CDR3, the DNA is TGTGCCAGCACCGACAGGGCCGATGAGCAGTTCTTC.

The CDR3 region has the DNA TGTGCCTGGACCTCAGGGGGCTACGAGCAGTACTTC. The encoded protein is CAWTSGGYEQYF. V usage is TRBV30 and J usage is TRBJ2-7; 7 bases agree with TRBD1. The CDR3 has 12 residues. With V trimmed by 4 bases and J by 3 bases, 3 bases remained unmatched. Germline V gene lookup returns CDR1 GTSNPN and CDR2 SVGIG (reference sequence). Full variable domain (missing parts from reference TRBV30 and TRBJ2-7): SQTIHQWPATLVQPVGSPLSLECTVEGTSNPNLYWYRQAAGRGLQLLFYSVGIGQISSEVPQNLSASRPQDRQFILSSKKLLLSDSGFYLCAWTSGGYEQYFGPGTRLTVT.

Here the CDR3 reads CATSEFRGNPIMPQHF. For the CDR3, the DNA is TGTGCCACCAGTGAATTCAGGGGCAACCCTATCATGCCCCAGCATTTT. V usage is TRBV24-1 and J usage is TRBJ1-5, with a tentative D call TRBD1 (6 bases). This CDR3 is 16 amino acids long. Germline CDR1 and CDR2: KGHDR and SFDVKD. V was pared by 4 bases and J by 9 bases, with 21 bases between.

This clone was picked up one time. J is TRBJ1-5 and V is TRBV5-6; TRBD1 matches 8 bases. The V and J ends lost 4 bases and 3 bases, in that order; junction bases with no gene match: 6. Per the germline V gene, CDR1 is SGHDT and CDR2 is YYEEEE. The CDR3 sequence is 15 residues long. Here the CDR3 DNA reads TGTGCCAGCAGCGCAAACAGGGGGACCAATCAGCCCCAGCATTTT. Translated, it gives CASSANRGTNQPQHF. Full variable domain (remainder filled in from reference TRBV5-6 and TRBJ1-5): DAGVTQSPTHLIKTRGQQVTLRCSPKSGHDTVSWYQQALGQGPQFIFQYYEEEERQRGNFPDRFSGHQFPNYSSELNVNALLLGDSALYLCASSANRGTNQPQHFGDGTRLSIL.

The chain carries TRBV6-5 and TRBJ1-1; D gene uncertain. The length of the CDR3 is 14 residues. Germline CDR1 reads MNHEY; CDR2 reads SVGAGI. Deletions cut 2 bases from V and 0 bases from J, with 7 bases between. The CDR3 bases are TGTGCCAGCAGTTACGGTGAGCTGAACACTGAAGCTTTCTTT. Amino acids: CASSYGELNTEAFF.

This clone appeared a few times. The rearrangement links TRBV3-1 (or the pseudogene TRBV3-2) to TRBJ2-7, with 9 bases that match TRBD2. The CDR3 is 15 residues long. CDR1 is LGHDT and CDR2 is YNNKEL in the germline V gene (reference sequence). The trim removed 4 bases at V and 2 bases at J, leaving 6 bases unmatched. CDR3 in DNA: TGTGCCAGCAGCCGCCTGGCGGGGGGGACCTACGAGCAGTACTTC. It encodes CASSRLAGGTYEQYF.